The TCR beta chain under discussion was sequenced for a study of early T cells in non-severe SARS-CoV-2 infection. At the level of the study: The chains were unpaired, and the sequenced material was bulk RNA from unsorted whole blood.

Regarding the study as a whole: Clonotype matching in VDJdb favored anti-spike CD8 responses and did not capture private and CD4 specificities.

This clonotype was detected many times. Its antigen is currently unknown. No conserved phenylalanine or tryptophan is present at the end of the CDR3, so a read error is the likely explanation. The DNA is left out, because the CDR3 cannot be placed on it with certainty; the CDR3 is given as TCRdb lists it. Germline CDR1 and CDR2: SGHDN and FVKESK. With termini counted, the CDR3 has 11 amino acids. Individual cDNA molecules were tagged with unique molecular identifiers. TCRdb used MiXCR to reprocess the 5' RACE reads, holding one entry per CDR3 protein. Of about 26,000 distinct CDR3 sequences listed, just over 4% were seen once; the top ten hold roughly 6%.

The TCR was taken from an adult who was a healthcare worker with PCR-confirmed SARS-CoV-2 infection or an uninfected control (not recorded which). The sample comprised whole blood. This chain connects TRBV14 to TRBJ2-7; the table gives TRBD1 as D, unverified against the DNA. The CDR3 reads CASSQEGHVHL.